The 22 T cell receptor beta chains presented below share a single source sample, sequenced in a study of blood T cell repertoires in COVID-19. Data came from immunoSEQ multiplex PCR; TCRdb stores just in-frame clones and leaves some out. The data show 200,000 or so clones, 80% to 90% seen once. The specimen sequenced was PBMCs or T cells enriched from blood (not recorded which). Receptor source: a woman aged 25 to 39 who had been exposed to COVID-19.

The rearrangement joins TRBV5-4 to TRBJ2-1; D possibly corresponds to TRBD2 (5 bases). With 3 bases removed from V and 2 bases from J, the gap between germline ends came to 12 bases. This CDR3 region has 15 residues. The germline V gene has CDR1 SGHNT and CDR2 YYREEE (reference sequence). CDR3 protein: CASSSGNSAYNEQFF. DNA for the CDR3: TGTGCCAGCAGCTCGGGCAATAGCGCCTACAATGAGCAGTTCTTC. The whole variable domain, filled in from reference TRBV5-4 and TRBJ2-1, reads ETGVTQSPTHLIKTRGQQVTLRCSSQSGHNTVSWYQQALGQGPQFIFQYYREEENGRGNFPPRFSGLQFPNYSSELNVNALELDDSALYLCASSSGNSAYNEQFFGPGTRLTVL.

DNA for the CDR3: TGTGCCACCAGTGATCCGCGCACTAGCGGGAGTCCGCTGAACAATGAGCAGTTCTTC. Its protein product is CATSDPRTSGSPLNNEQFF. The genes are TRBV24-1 and TRBJ2-1; TRBD2 matches 11 bases. The germline V gene has CDR1 KGHDR and CDR2 SFDVKD. V dropped 3 bases and J dropped 5; count of bases not matched to a gene: 14. CDR3 length equals 19 residues.

This clone appeared a single time. This chain uses TRBV2 with TRBJ1-2; TRBD1 aligns across 10 bases. CDR3 length: 15 amino acids. Per germline, CDR1 SNHLY and CDR2 FYNNEI. The J segment lost 6 bases and the V segment lost 4 bases, leaving 8 bases of the junction unmatched. As DNA, the CDR3 is TGTGCCAGCAGTGTCCCGGGACAGGGGACGGATGGCTACACCTTC. As protein: CASSVPGQGTDGYTF.

This clone appeared a single time. This rearrangement joins TRBV7-2 to TRBJ2-7, with D possibly matching TRBD1 (6 bases). CDR3 length equals 13 residues. The V end lost 5 bases, the J end lost 4 bases, and 12 bases lay between the germline ends. The germline CDR1 and CDR2 sequences are SGHTA and FQGNSA. The CDR3 protein is CASSQRTAYEQYF. The CDR3 coding sequence is TGTGCCAGCAGCCAGCGGACAGCTTACGAGCAGTACTTC.

This clone was observed a handful of times. The rearrangement uses TRBV2 and TRBJ2-7; D is perhaps TRBD2 (5 bases). Trimming took off 7 bases at V and 7 bases at J, with 14 bases between the two ends. The CDR3 loop spans 12 amino acids. Germline V gives CDR1 SNHLY, CDR2 FYNNEI. The CDR3 DNA is TGTGCCAGCACCGGGATTTCTATTGAGCAGTACTTC. Its protein product is CASTGISIEQYF. The entire variable domain, with the rest obtained from reference TRBV2 and TRBJ2-7, is as follows: EPEVTQTPSHQVTQMGQEVILRCVPISNHLYFYWYRQILGQKVEFLVSFYNNEISEKSEIFDDQFSVERPDGSNFTLKIRSTKLEDSAMYFCASTGISIEQYFGPGTRLTVT.

The rearrangement links TRBV11-3 to TRBJ2-7; possible D gene TRBD1, 6 bases. Germline V CDR1 and CDR2: SGHNT, YENEEA. The length of the CDR3 is 13 residues. V was trimmed by 0 bases and J by 8 bases, leaving 11 bases between them. The CDR3 DNA reads TGTGCCAGCAGCTTAGAGGGGGCGTCGCAGCAGTACTTC. Its translation is CASSLEGASQQYF.

The chain employs TRBV5-6 and TRBJ1-2, with a weak D call TRBD1 (5 bases). CDR1 and CDR2 (germline): SGHDT, YYEEEE. The V and J ends lost 4 bases and 4 bases respectively, with 14 bases between them. The CDR3 sequence is 14 residues long. Written as DNA, the CDR3 is TGTGCCAGCAGCCCGCCGGCGGGGACCTATGGCTACACCTTC. It encodes CASSPPAGTYGYTF.

The chain links TRBV30 to TRBJ2-4, with 7 bases that match TRBD1. V shed 0 bases, J shed 4 bases, and the junction held 3 bases outside the gene matches. This CDR3 comprises 14 residues. The germline V gene has CDR1 GTSNPN and CDR2 SVGIG (reference sequence). CDR3 residues: CAWSVGTEKNIQYF. The CDR3 DNA reads as TGTGCCTGGAGTGTAGGGACAGAGAAAAACATTCAGTACTTC.

The chain recombines TRBV5-1 with TRBJ2-1, with TRBD2 identical over 14 bases. Germline V lookup: CDR1 SGHRS, CDR2 YFSETQ. The V segment lost 4 bases and the J segment 7 bases; nucleotides outside the gene matches: 7. CDR3 size: 16 residues. The CDR3 spells CASSGTGLAGGNEQFF. The CDR3 DNA reads TGCGCCAGCAGCGGGACAGGACTAGCGGGAGGTAATGAGCAGTTCTTC.

V is TRBV7-3 and J is TRBJ2-1, with 8 bases that match TRBD1. The CDR3 covers 14 residues. J was trimmed by 7 bases and V by 5 bases; bases with no gene match: 7. Per germline, CDR1 SGHTA and CDR2 FQGTGA. The CDR3, as DNA: TGTGCCAGCAGCCCCACCACAGGGGGTAATGAGCAGTTCTTC. Encoded protein: CASSPTTGGNEQFF.

The chain couples TRBV2 to TRBJ1-1; a weak D match, TRBD1 (5 bases). Trimming stripped 6 bases from V and 5 bases from J, with 13 bases between. Germline CDR1 reads SNHLY; CDR2 reads FYNNEI. The CDR3 extends over 13 amino acids. This CDR3 is CASSKQVGTEAFF. The CDR3 DNA reads as TGTGCCAGCAGCAAACAGGTTGGGACTGAAGCTTTCTTT. Variable domain in full (rest from reference TRBV2 and TRBJ1-1): EPEVTQTPSHQVTQMGQEVILRCVPISNHLYFYWYRQILGQKVEFLVSFYNNEISEKSEIFDDQFSVERPDGSNFTLKIRSTKLEDSAMYFCASSKQVGTEAFFGQGTRLTVV.

The chain recombines TRBV18 with TRBJ1-5, with D possibly being TRBD1 (5 bases). Trimming took 2 bases from V and 4 from J, leaving 18 bases between them. Germline V CDR1 and CDR2: KGHSH, LQKENI. The length of the CDR3 is 17 residues. This CDR3 is CASSPEERGALNQPQHF. CDR3 nucleotides: TGTGCCAGCTCACCAGAGGAAAGGGGTGCCCTAAATCAGCCCCAGCATTTT.

The rearrangement uses TRBV7-9 and TRBJ1-4, with no clear D. V was trimmed by 1 base and J by 4 bases, leaving 7 bases between them. Germline values: CDR1 SEHNR, CDR2 FQNEAQ (reference sequence). The CDR3 runs to 14 residues. This CDR3 is CASSLDSRNEKLFF. DNA of the CDR3: TGTGCCAGCAGCTTAGACAGCCGTAATGAAAAACTGTTTTTT.

V gene TRBV5-4 combines with J gene TRBJ2-2; 10 bases are a match to TRBD2. V shed 3 bases, J shed 1 base, and the junction held 3 bases outside the gene matches. The germline V gene encodes CDR1 SGHNT and CDR2 YYREEE (reference sequence). This CDR3 comprises 16 residues. The CDR3 loop is CASSSLAGGNTGELFF. CDR3 DNA: TGTGCCAGCAGCTCCTTAGCGGGAGGGAACACCGGGGAGCTGTTTTTT.

The J gene is TRBJ2-3, the V gene TRBV10-2, with 7 bases matching TRBD2. Germline V CDR1 and CDR2: WSHSY, SAAADI. The junction had 7 bases not matched to a gene; V was cut back by 6 bases and J by 4 bases. The CDR3 totals 14 residues. CDR3 region: CASRRREMSDTQYF. Here the CDR3 DNA reads TGCGCCAGCAGACGGCGGGAGATGTCAGATACGCAGTATTTT.

Comment on this clone: The germline gene is not matched at one end of the junction; a read error may be the cause. CDR3 residues: CASSPGTGGYDEQFF. For the CDR3, the DNA is TGCGCCAGCAGCCCCGGGACAGGGGGCTACGATGAGCAGTTCTTC. The chain combines TRBV4-1 with TRBJ2-1, with TRBD1 identical over 12 bases. This CDR3 has 15 residues. CDR1 is MGHRA, CDR2 YSYEKL, per germline.

This clone was detected a few times. The gene calls are TRBV10-1 and TRBJ2-2, with a weak D call TRBD2 (6 bases). Germline values: CDR1 WNHNN, CDR2 SYGVQD (reference sequence). V was cut by 1 base and J by 2 bases, with 14 bases left in between. The CDR3 length is 17 residues. CDR3 in amino acids: CASSEFDVSGNTGELFF. DNA of the CDR3: TGCGCCAGCAGTGAGTTTGATGTTAGCGGAAACACCGGGGAGCTGTTTTTT.

V and J are TRBV28 and TRBJ1-1; D remains ambiguous. In germline, CDR1 is MDHEN, CDR2 SYDVKM. The ends were cut back, 7 bases at V and 0 bases at J, with 12 bases in the middle. The CDR3 contains 14 residues. The CDR3 bases are TGTGCCAGCACCCCCCCCGGGGTGAACACTGAAGCTTTCTTT. Amino acids: CASTPPGVNTEAFF.

The chain joins TRBV5-1 to TRBJ2-1; TRBD2 agrees at 16 bases. Per germline, CDR1 SGHRS and CDR2 YFSETQ. The CDR3 consists of 17 residues. The junction had 6 bases not matched to a gene; V was cut back by 3 bases and J by 6 bases. In DNA, the CDR3 is TGCGCCAGCAGCTCATCCGGGACTAGCGGGAGGGCCAATGAGCAGTTCTTC. Translated: CASSSSGTSGRANEQFF. The full variable domain, its missing parts supplied by reference TRBV5-1 and TRBJ2-1, is KAGVTQTPRYLIKTRGQQVTLSCSPISGHRSVSWYQQTPGQGLQFLFEYFSETQRNKGNFPGRFSGRQFSNSRSEMNVSTLELGDSALYLCASSSSGTSGRANEQFFGPGTRLTVL.

V is TRBV28 and J is TRBJ1-5; 11 nucleotides align to TRBD1. Per germline, CDR1 MDHEN and CDR2 SYDVKM. The CDR3 extends over 17 amino acids. V lost 6 bases, J lost 6 bases, and 13 bases stayed unmatched. The CDR3 loop is CASSLTGTGGWSQPQHF. The CDR3 nucleotides read TGTGCCAGCAGCCTAACCGGGACAGGGGGTTGGAGTCAGCCCCAGCATTTT.

This chain joins TRBV29-1 and TRBJ2-1, with D possibly TRBD2 on 6 matching bases. Between the trimmed V and J ends, which lost 3 bases and 3 bases, there was a span of 12 bases. This CDR3 region has 14 residues. Germline assignment: CDR1 SQVTM and CDR2 ANQGSEA. In DNA, the CDR3 is TGCAGCGTTGAGGCGGGACTGCGCTACAATGAGCAGTTCTTC. Encoded protein: CSVEAGLRYNEQFF.

V gene TRBV28 combines with J gene TRBJ2-1; a weak D match, TRBD2 (6 bases). V was cut by 7 bases and J by 1 base, with 17 bases left in between. CDR1 and CDR2 from the germline V gene are MDHEN and SYDVKM. This CDR3 contains 16 residues. The CDR3 DNA sequence: TGTGCCAGCACACCAGTGGGACTTCAATCCTACAATGAGCAGTTCTTC. Its translation: CASTPVGLQSYNEQFF.